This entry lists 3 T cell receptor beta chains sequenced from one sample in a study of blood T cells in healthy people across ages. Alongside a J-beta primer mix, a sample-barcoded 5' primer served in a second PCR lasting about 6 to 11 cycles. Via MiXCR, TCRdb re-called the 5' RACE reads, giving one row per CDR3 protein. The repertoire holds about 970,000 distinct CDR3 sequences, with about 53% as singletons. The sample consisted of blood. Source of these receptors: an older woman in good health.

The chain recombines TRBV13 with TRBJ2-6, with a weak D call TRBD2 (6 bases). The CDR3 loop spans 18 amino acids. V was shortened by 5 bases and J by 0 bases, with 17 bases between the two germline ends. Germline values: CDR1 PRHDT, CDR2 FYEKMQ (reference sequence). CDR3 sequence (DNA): TGTGCCAGCAGCCGACCGGGACTGAAATCCTCTGGGGCCAACGTCCTGACTTTC. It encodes CASSRPGLKSSGANVLTF.

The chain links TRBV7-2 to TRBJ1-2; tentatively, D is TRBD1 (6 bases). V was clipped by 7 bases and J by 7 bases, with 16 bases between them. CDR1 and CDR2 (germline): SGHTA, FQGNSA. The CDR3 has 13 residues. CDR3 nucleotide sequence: TGTGCCAGCACCCATTCGTGGGGGCCTGGCTACACCTTC. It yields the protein CASTHSWGPGYTF.

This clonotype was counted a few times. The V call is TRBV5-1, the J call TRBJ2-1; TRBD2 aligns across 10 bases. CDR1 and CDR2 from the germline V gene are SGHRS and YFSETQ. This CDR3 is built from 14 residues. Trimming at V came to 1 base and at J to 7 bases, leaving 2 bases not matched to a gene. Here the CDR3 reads CASSLTSGTNEQFF. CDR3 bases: TGCGCCAGCAGCTTGACTAGCGGGACGAATGAGCAGTTCTTC.